This record covers a single TCR beta chain. The antigen is undetermined. At one of its ends the junction is not consistent with the germline gene, which may arise from a read error. The sample originates from a study of post-analysis software for immune sequencing data. In the study overall: The disease courses spanned relapsing-remitting, secondary progressive and progressive-relapsing forms of multiple sclerosis. Study-wide results and caveats: Batch-matched samples strongly co-clustered by F measure. Controls showed significantly higher normalized Chao1 diversity than did multiple sclerosis patients.

Presence of unique molecular identifiers characterized the TCR beta cDNA libraries. Once roughly 0.85 to 11 million T cells were used, about 490,000 cDNA molecules resulted. TCRdb re-derived calls from the PCR reads in MiXCR, one entry per CDR3 protein. The sample contains fewer than 900,000 distinct CDR3 sequences, roughly 46% of which appear only once. The sequenced material came from blood. This TCR was recovered from a girl under 18 with multiple sclerosis.

CDR3 region: CASSEGPPSQGQFF. In DNA, the CDR3 is TGTGCCTCCAGTGAGGGGCCCCCTTCCCAGGGGCAGTTCTTC. V is TRBV24-1 and J is TRBJ2-1, with D perhaps being TRBD1 or TRBD2 (5 bases each). CDR3 length equals 14 residues. Germline V gene lookup returns CDR1 KGHDR and CDR2 SFDVKD.